The entry below gives a single TCR beta chain sequence along with its context. Antigen: not known. Genomic DNA, the template, was used for profiling of the TCR beta VDJ and CDR3. MiXCR was run by TCRdb on the reads, yielding one entry per CDR3 protein. The sample holds 150,000 to 200,000 distinct CDR3 sequences, around 66% seen once. The germline V gene encodes CDR1 LNHDA and CDR2 SQIVND (reference sequence). V was shortened by 4 bases and J by 5 bases, with 11 bases between the two germline ends. The CDR3 length is 14 residues. This sample was included in a study of CD8+CD57+ T cells in acquired aplastic anemia. Study details: Sorted CD4+ and CD8+ cells gave an average of about 3 ug of DNA.

Overall study findings and caveats: Patients and controls shared 25 to 30 CD8+ CDR3 sequences, highly expressed in patients. Patients did not significantly differ from controls in CD8+ Simpson's diversity.

J is TRBJ1-4 and V is TRBV19, with a possible D match to TRBD1 (5 bases). This clonotype originated in a human donor with severe aplastic anemia or a healthy control (not recorded which). The sequenced material came from sorted CD4+, CD8+, or CD8+CD57+ T cells (not recorded which) from PBMCs. Here the CDR3 reads CASSTSGGNEKLFF. In DNA, the CDR3 is TGTGCCAGTAGTACCTCCGGGGGGAATGAAAAACTGTTTTTT.